The source of this T cell receptor beta chain is a study of blood T cell repertoires in COVID-19. Turning to the study itself: Samples taken during acute and convalescent COVID-19 were collected in the United States, Italy and Spain.

As processed by the authors: Reference gene primer amplification yielded estimated nucleated cell counts. Profiling relied on immunoSEQ multiplex PCR, and the TCRdb table lists in-frame clones only, not all of them. V and J calls and clone size come straight from that table; D and trimming were deduced from the DNA. The sample lists 120,000 or so clones, around four fifths occurring once. Germline V lookup: CDR1 MGHRA, CDR2 YSYEKL. The CDR3 is 17 residues long. V lost 4 bases, J lost 2 bases, and 8 bases stayed unmatched. The clonotype comes from a man at least 80 years old with active or convalescent COVID-19. The J gene is TRBJ2-3, the V gene TRBV4-1; 11 bases map to TRBD2. The sample comprised peripheral blood. The CDR3 reads CASSLELAGANTDTQYF. CDR3 nucleotides: TGCGCCAGCAGCCTCGAACTAGCGGGGGCCAACACAGATACGCAGTATTTT.